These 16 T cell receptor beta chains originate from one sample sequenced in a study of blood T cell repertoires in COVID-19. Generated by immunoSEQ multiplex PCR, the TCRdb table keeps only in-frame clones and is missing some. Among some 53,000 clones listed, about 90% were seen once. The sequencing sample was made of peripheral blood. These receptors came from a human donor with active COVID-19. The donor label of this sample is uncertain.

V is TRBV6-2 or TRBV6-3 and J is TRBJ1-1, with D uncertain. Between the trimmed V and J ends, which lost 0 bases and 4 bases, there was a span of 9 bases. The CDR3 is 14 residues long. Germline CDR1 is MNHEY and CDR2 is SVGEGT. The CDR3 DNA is TGTGCCAGCAGTTACTCAGTCGAAGCCACTGAAGCTTTCTTT. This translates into CASSYSVEATEAFF.

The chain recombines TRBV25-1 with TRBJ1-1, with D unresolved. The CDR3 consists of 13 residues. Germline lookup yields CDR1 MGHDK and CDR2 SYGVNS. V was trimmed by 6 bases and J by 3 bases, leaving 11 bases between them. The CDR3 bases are TGTGCCAGCAGCCGGGCGGGATACACTGAAGCTTTCTTT. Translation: CASSRAGYTEAFF.

CDR3 nucleotides: TGTGCCAGCAGCTTCGCCCGGGGAAGCTCCTACGAGCAGTACTTC. It encodes CASSFARGSSYEQYF. The chain has TRBV11-2 and TRBJ2-7; D is perhaps TRBD2 (5 bases). Trimming cost V 3 bases and J 0 bases, with 12 bases left between them. This CDR3 spans 15 amino acids. Germline V gene data show CDR1 as SGHAT and CDR2 as FQNNGV.

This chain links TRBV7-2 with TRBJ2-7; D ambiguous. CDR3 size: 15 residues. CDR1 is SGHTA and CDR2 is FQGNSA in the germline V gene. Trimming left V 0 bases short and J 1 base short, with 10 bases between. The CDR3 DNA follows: TGTGCCAGCAGCTTAGCGCTCGGGTCTTCCTACGAGCAGTACTTC. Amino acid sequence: CASSLALGSSYEQYF.

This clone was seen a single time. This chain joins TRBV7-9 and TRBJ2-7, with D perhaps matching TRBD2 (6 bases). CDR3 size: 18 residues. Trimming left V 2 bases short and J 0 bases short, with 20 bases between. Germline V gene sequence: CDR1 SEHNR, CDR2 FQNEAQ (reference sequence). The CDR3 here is CASSLIVGGRRSSYEQYF. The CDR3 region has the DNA TGTGCCAGCAGCTTAATTGTCGGGGGACGGAGAAGCTCCTACGAGCAGTACTTC.

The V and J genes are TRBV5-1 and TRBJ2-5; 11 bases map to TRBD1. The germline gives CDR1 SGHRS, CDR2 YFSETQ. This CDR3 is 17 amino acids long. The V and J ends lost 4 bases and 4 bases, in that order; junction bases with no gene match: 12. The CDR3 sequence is CASSITGTGGSRETQYF. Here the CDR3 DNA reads TGCGCCAGCAGCATCACCGGGACAGGGGGGTCGCGAGAGACCCAGTACTTC.

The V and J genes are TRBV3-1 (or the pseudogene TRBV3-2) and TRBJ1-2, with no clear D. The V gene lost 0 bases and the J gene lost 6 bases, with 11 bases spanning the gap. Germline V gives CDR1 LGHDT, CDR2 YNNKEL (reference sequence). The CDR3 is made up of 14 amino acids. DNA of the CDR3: TGTGCCAGCAGCCAAGATGGTATCGGTAATGGCTACACCTTC. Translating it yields CASSQDGIGNGYTF.

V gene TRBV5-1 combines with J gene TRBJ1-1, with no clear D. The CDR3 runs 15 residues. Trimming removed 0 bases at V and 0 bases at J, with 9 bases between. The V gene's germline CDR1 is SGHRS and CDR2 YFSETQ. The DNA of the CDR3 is TGCGCCAGCAGCTTGGAAAACAGTCTGAACACTGAAGCTTTCTTT. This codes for CASSLENSLNTEAFF.

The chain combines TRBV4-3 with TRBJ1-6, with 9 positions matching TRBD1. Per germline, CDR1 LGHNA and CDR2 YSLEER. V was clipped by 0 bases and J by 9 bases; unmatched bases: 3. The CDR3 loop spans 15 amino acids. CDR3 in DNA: TGCGCCAGCAGCCAAGAAAACAGGGGGCTTTCACCCCTCCACTTT. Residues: CASSQENRGLSPLHF.

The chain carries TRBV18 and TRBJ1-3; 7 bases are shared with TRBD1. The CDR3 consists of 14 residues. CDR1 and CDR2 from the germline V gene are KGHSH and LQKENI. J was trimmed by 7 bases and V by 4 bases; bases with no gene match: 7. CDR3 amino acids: CASSQNRGSNTIYF. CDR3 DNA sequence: TGTGCCAGCTCACAGAACAGGGGATCTAACACCATATATTTT.

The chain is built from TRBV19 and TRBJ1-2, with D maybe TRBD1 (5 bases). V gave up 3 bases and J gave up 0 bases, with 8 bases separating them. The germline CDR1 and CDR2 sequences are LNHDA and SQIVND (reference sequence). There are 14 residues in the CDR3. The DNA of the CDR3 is TGTGCCAGTAGTATGCAGGGTTCTAACTATGGCTACACCTTC. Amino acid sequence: CASSMQGSNYGYTF.

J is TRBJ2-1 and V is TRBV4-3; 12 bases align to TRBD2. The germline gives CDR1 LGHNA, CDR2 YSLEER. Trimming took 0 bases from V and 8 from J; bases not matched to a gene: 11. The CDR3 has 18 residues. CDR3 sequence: CASSQDFTSGGKGYEQFF. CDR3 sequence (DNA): TGCGCCAGCAGCCAAGATTTCACTAGCGGGGGGAAAGGGTATGAGCAGTTCTTC.

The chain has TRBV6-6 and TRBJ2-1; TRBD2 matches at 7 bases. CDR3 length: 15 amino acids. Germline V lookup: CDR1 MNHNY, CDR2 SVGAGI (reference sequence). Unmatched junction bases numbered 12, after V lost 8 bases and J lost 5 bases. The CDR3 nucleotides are TGTGCCAGCTTCTCTACTAGCGCCGTCAACAATGAGCAGTTCTTC. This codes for CASFSTSAVNNEQFF.

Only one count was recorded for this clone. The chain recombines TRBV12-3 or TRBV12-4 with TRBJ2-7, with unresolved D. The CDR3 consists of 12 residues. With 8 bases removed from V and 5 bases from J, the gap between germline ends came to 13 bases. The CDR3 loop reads CASRLGEDEQYF. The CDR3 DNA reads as TGTGCCAGCCGATTAGGTGAGGACGAGCAGTACTTC.

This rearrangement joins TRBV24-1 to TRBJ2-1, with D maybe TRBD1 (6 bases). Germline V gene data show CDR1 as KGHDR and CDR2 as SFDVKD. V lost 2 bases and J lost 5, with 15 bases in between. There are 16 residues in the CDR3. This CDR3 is CATSDSGQGLDNEQFF. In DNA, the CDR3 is TGTGCCACCAGTGATTCAGGGCAGGGGCTGGACAATGAGCAGTTCTTC.

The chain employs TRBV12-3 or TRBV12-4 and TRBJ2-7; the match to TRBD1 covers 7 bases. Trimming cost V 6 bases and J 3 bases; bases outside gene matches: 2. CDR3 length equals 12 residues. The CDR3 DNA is TGTGCCAGCAGCGGACAGGACTACGAGCAGTACTTC. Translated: CASSGQDYEQYF.